This passage covers 30 T cell receptor beta chains from one sample sequenced in a study of blood T cell repertoires in COVID-19. Some clones are missing from TCRdb's copy, which holds only in-frame ones; the method was immunoSEQ multiplex PCR. The data show under 300,000 clones, with roughly 84% seen just once and around 4.1% held by the top ten. The sequencing input was peripheral blood. The source is a woman in her forties with active or convalescent COVID-19.

This clone was observed a handful of times. The rearrangement links TRBV4-1 to TRBJ1-1, with 7 bases aligning to TRBD1. Germline V gives CDR1 MGHRA, CDR2 YSYEKL. The ends lost 9 bases at V and 7 bases at J; junction bases unmatched: 8. This CDR3 is built from 12 residues. CDR3 DNA: TGCGCCAGTTCGGACAGGTCAGGTGAAGCTTTCTTT. Protein sequence: CASSDRSGEAFF.

This clone was detected only a few times. The chain employs TRBV6-2 or TRBV6-3 and TRBJ1-3; 7 bases map to TRBD1. The CDR3 length is 15 residues. Germline V CDR1 and CDR2: MNHEY, SVGEGT. Trimming removed 5 bases from V and 4 bases from J; junction bases left unmatched: 8. The chain's CDR3 is CASSTGQVRGNTIYF. CDR3 nucleotide sequence: TGTGCCAGCAGTACTGGACAGGTCCGCGGAAACACCATATATTTT.

This chain links TRBV14 with TRBJ2-1; D is possibly TRBD2 (5 bases). CDR3 length: 16 residues. V was pared by 4 bases and J by 4 bases, with 17 bases between. Germline assignment: CDR1 SGHDN and CDR2 FVKESK. CDR3 DNA: TGTGCCAGCAGCCCCCGGGGTCTCCGAGGATACAATGAGCAGTTCTTC. This translates into CASSPRGLRGYNEQFF.

The genes are TRBV12-5 and TRBJ2-5; TRBD1 aligns across 8 bases. Germline CDR1 is LGHNT and CDR2 is FRNRAP. The length of the CDR3 is 14 residues. V dropped 8 bases and J dropped 5; count of bases not matched to a gene: 10. This chain's CDR3 is CASSGTGRMETQYF. CDR3 coding DNA: TGTGCTAGTTCGGGGACAGGCAGAATGGAGACCCAGTACTTC.

The chain has TRBV7-9 and TRBJ2-7; a possible D gene is TRBD2 (5 bases). The CDR3 runs to 14 residues. Germline CDR1 is SEHNR and CDR2 is FQNEAQ (reference sequence). Trimming stripped 5 bases from V and 2 bases from J, with 13 bases between. CDR3 loop: CASSPLAGTYEQYV. The CDR3 bases are TGTGCCAGCAGCCCTCTGGCGGGTACCTACGAGCAGTACGTC.

CDR3 amino acids: CAWTPGNEQFF. CDR3 coding DNA: TGTGCCTGGACCCCCGGGAATGAGCAGTTCTTC. The chain combines TRBV30 with TRBJ2-1; D ambiguous. V gave up 4 bases and J gave up 7 bases, with 8 bases separating them. CDR1 GTSNPN and CDR2 SVGIG come from the germline V gene (reference sequence). The CDR3 runs to 11 residues.

V and J are TRBV21-1 and TRBJ1-4; TRBD1 is the table's D call, not checked against the DNA. TRBV21-1 is assigned pseudogene status. CDR3 length: 13 residues. This CDR3 reads CASSSTGGGKLFF. Here the CDR3 DNA reads TGTGCCAGCAGCTCGACAGGGGGCGGGAAACTGTTTTTT.

This chain links TRBV7-8 with TRBJ2-2; tentatively, D is TRBD2 (7 bases). Trimming cost V 10 bases and J 3 bases, with 12 bases left between them. Germline V gene data show CDR1 as SGHVS and CDR2 as FQNEAQ. This CDR3 comprises 13 residues. CDR3 DNA sequence: TGTGCCACCAGAGGGGGGGACACCGGGGAGCTGTTTTTT. Translation: CATRGGDTGELFF.

The chain links TRBV27 to TRBJ1-1; 10 nucleotides align to TRBD1. J was trimmed by 0 bases and V by 9 bases; bases with no gene match: 7. CDR1 is MNHEY, CDR2 SMNVEV, per germline (reference sequence). There are 15 residues in the CDR3. As DNA, the CDR3 is TGTGCCAGTAAAGGGACAGGGGCGATGAACACTGAAGCTTTCTTT. It encodes CASKGTGAMNTEAFF.

The chain recombines TRBV4-2 with TRBJ2-7, with a weak D call TRBD1 (5 bases). V shed 1 base and J shed 5 bases, with 18 bases lying between them. Germline V gene lookup returns CDR1 LGHNA and CDR2 YNFKEQ. This CDR3 comprises 16 residues. The CDR3 reads CASSQVGWGRPDEQYF. The CDR3 coding sequence is TGTGCCAGCAGCCAAGTTGGGTGGGGCAGGCCGGACGAGCAGTACTTC.

This clone was picked up a small number of times. Other nucleotide sequences from this sample produce the same CDR3. The rearrangement links TRBV19 to TRBJ1-2; 8 nucleotides match TRBD1. Unmatched junction bases numbered 3, after V lost 6 bases and J lost 0 bases. This CDR3 has 14 residues. The V gene's germline CDR1 is LNHDA and CDR2 SQIVND (reference sequence). CDR3 amino acids: CASSTQGANYGYTF. The DNA of the CDR3 is TGTGCCAGTAGCACACAGGGGGCTAACTATGGCTACACCTTC.

This clone was seen more than once but under ten times. The chain has TRBV9 and TRBJ1-3; D perhaps matches TRBD1 (6 bases). V lost 7 bases and J 2 bases, leaving 13 bases between the germline ends. Germline assignment: CDR1 SGDLS and CDR2 YYNGEE. The CDR3 consists of 14 residues. CDR3 DNA: TGTGCCAGCCGGGGAGCAGGGGCTGGAAACACCATATATTTT. This encodes CASRGAGAGNTIYF.

This chain joins TRBV28 and TRBJ2-5; D is possibly TRBD1 (5 bases). The V gene's germline CDR1 is MDHEN and CDR2 SYDVKM. Trimming removed 5 bases from V and 0 bases from J, with 13 bases in between. CDR3 length equals 15 residues. CDR3 protein: CASSGLGHYQETQYF. CDR3 DNA sequence: TGTGCCAGCAGTGGTCTAGGACACTACCAAGAGACCCAGTACTTC.

This chain uses TRBV25-1 with TRBJ1-5; tentatively, D is TRBD1 (6 bases). CDR3 length: 15 amino acids. The germline V and J ends were trimmed by 1 base and 5 bases, with 12 bases remaining between them. Germline assignment: CDR1 MGHDK and CDR2 SYGVNS. CDR3 DNA sequence: TGTGCCAGCAGTGAATCAGGTACAGGGTATCAGCCCCAGCATTTT. Its protein is CASSESGTGYQPQHF.

This chain connects TRBV10-2 to TRBJ2-2; 9 nucleotides line up with TRBD2. Per the germline V gene, CDR1 is WSHSY and CDR2 is SAAADI. The CDR3 consists of 14 residues. V dropped 9 bases and J dropped 0; count of bases not matched to a gene: 2. CDR3 protein: CASRLAANTGELFF. CDR3 coding DNA: TGCGCCAGTCGACTAGCGGCGAACACCGGGGAGCTGTTTTTT.

This clone appeared a few times. The chain has TRBV19 and TRBJ1-2; D not certain. Per the germline V gene, CDR1 is LNHDA and CDR2 is SQIVND (reference sequence). The CDR3 loop spans 11 amino acids. V was cut by 5 bases and J by 11 bases, with 12 bases left in between. The CDR3 protein is CASSRSLMYTF. As DNA, the CDR3 is TGTGCCAGTAGTCGTAGTCTAATGTACACCTTC.

The gene calls are TRBV30 and TRBJ1-2, with D unresolved. Germline V gene lookup returns CDR1 GTSNPN and CDR2 SVGIG (reference sequence). V shed 0 bases and J shed 0 bases, with 5 bases lying between them. The CDR3 extends over 13 amino acids. This CDR3 is CAWSVSANYGYTF. As DNA, the CDR3 is TGTGCCTGGAGTGTTTCGGCTAACTATGGCTACACCTTC.

The rearrangement links TRBV7-8 to TRBJ2-5, with a weak D call TRBD1 (6 bases). The germline V and J ends were trimmed by 3 bases and 2 bases, with 16 bases remaining between them. The CDR3 totals 16 residues. The germline CDR1 and CDR2 sequences are SGHVS and FQNEAQ. CDR3 nucleotide sequence: TGTGCCAGCAGCTTCTTACAAGGTGGACAGCAAGAGACCCAGTACTTC. Amino acids: CASSFLQGGQQETQYF.

The V and J genes are TRBV18 and TRBJ2-6; D gene ambiguous. This CDR3 region has 12 residues. Trimming left V 1 base short and J 10 bases short, with 5 bases between. Germline-derived CDR1 and CDR2 are KGHSH and LQKENI. The CDR3 nucleotides are TGTGCCAGCTCACCACTGCTAAACGTCCTGACTTTC. Residues: CASSPLLNVLTF.

There are a few counts of this clone. This rearrangement joins TRBV5-6 to TRBJ1-1; a possible D gene is TRBD1 (6 bases). CDR3 length equals 14 residues. V lost 2 bases to trimming and J lost 1 base, with 9 bases between them. CDR1 is SGHDT and CDR2 is YYEEEE in the germline V gene. CDR3 DNA: TGTGCCAGCAGCTTTGGCAGGGGGAACACTGAAGCTTTCTTT. It yields the protein CASSFGRGNTEAFF.

V and J are TRBV30 and TRBJ1-6; 7 bases map to TRBD1. The germline V gene encodes CDR1 GTSNPN and CDR2 SVGIG (reference sequence). The V and J ends lost 3 bases and 5 bases, in that order; junction bases with no gene match: 1. The CDR3 runs 13 residues. The CDR3 here is CAWSTGDNSPLHF. The CDR3 DNA follows: TGTGCCTGGAGCACAGGGGATAATTCACCCCTCCACTTT.

V is TRBV7-3 and J is TRBJ1-1; D is ambiguous. The germline CDR1 and CDR2 sequences are SGHTA and FQGTGA. Trimming shortened V by 3 bases and J by 1 base, and 6 bases separated the two germline ends. CDR3 length equals 13 residues. The CDR3, as DNA: TGTGCCAGCAGCTTTTCCAAGAACACTGAAGCTTTCTTT. Amino acids: CASSFSKNTEAFF.

To note about this clone: At the DNA level, this CDR3 is encoded by other sequences in the same sample as well. For the CDR3, the DNA is TGCGCCAGCAGCTTGGGTGGGCCAAACACTGAAGCTTTCTTT. Encoded protein: CASSLGGPNTEAFF. The chain links TRBV5-1 to TRBJ1-1; D unresolved. This CDR3 has 14 amino acids. Germline-derived CDR1 and CDR2 are SGHRS and YFSETQ. The V and J ends lost 0 bases and 2 bases respectively, with 8 bases between them.

This chain's CDR3 is CASSLAGTSYGYTF. The CDR3 DNA reads as TGTGCCAGCAGCTTAGCCGGGACATCCTATGGCTACACCTTC. The chain has TRBV11-2 and TRBJ1-2; D is possibly TRBD1 (6 bases). Per the germline V gene, CDR1 is SGHAT and CDR2 is FQNNGV. V dropped 1 base and J dropped 4 bases, with 10 bases sitting between them. The CDR3 is made up of 14 amino acids.

The CDR3 reads CASSYERQDTGRGYTF. The DNA for the CDR3 is TGTGCCAGCAGCTACGAACGACAGGACACGGGGCGCGGCTACACCTTC. J is TRBJ1-2 and V is TRBV7-3; TRBD1 might be the D (6 bases). Trimming took off 4 bases at V and 8 bases at J, with 23 bases between the two ends. Germline CDR1 SGHTA, CDR2 FQGTGA. There are 16 residues in the CDR3.

The chain has TRBV5-6 and TRBJ1-1; D not certain. Trimming pared 0 bases from V and 11 bases from J, leaving 14 bases between. The CDR3 length is 13 residues. Germline lookup yields CDR1 SGHDT and CDR2 YYEEEE. The CDR3 coding sequence is TGTGCCAGCAGCTTGGTCAGATCAAGCGCCGCTTTCTTT. This sequence encodes CASSLVRSSAAFF.

This clone came up a few times. The chain couples TRBV5-6 to TRBJ1-2; D is unresolved. The V and J ends lost 0 bases and 3 bases respectively, with 6 bases between them. The length of the CDR3 is 13 residues. Germline CDR1 SGHDT, CDR2 YYEEEE. CDR3 protein: CASSLVQDYGYTF. As DNA, the CDR3 is TGTGCCAGCAGCTTGGTTCAGGACTATGGCTACACCTTC.

The rearrangement uses TRBV5-5 and TRBJ1-5; TRBD1 is a possible D gene (5 bases). This CDR3 has 15 amino acids. Germline CDR1 SGHKS, CDR2 YYEKEE (reference sequence). With 1 base removed from V and 3 bases from J, the gap between germline ends came to 11 bases. Written as DNA, the CDR3 is TGTGCCAGCAGCTTGACAGGAGCTTACAATCAGCCCCAGCATTTT. Its protein product is CASSLTGAYNQPQHF.

J is TRBJ1-2 and V is TRBV6-4, with D unclear. Germline assignment: CDR1 MRHNA and CDR2 SNTAGT. The CDR3 totals 14 residues. Trimming cost V 3 bases and J 8 bases, with 16 bases left between them. CDR3 DNA: TGTGCCAGCAGTGATCAGCCCGATACGGGGGGCTACACCTTC. Amino acids: CASSDQPDTGGYTF.

Comment on this clone: The identical CDR3 is also encoded by other nucleotide sequences in the sample. The chain couples TRBV19 to TRBJ2-5; TRBD2 matches at 9 bases. Germline CDR1 reads LNHDA; CDR2 reads SQIVND (reference sequence). The CDR3 runs 15 residues. The ends lost 3 bases at V and 3 bases at J; junction bases unmatched: 5. The CDR3 DNA sequence: TGTGCCAGTAGTATCGTGCTAGCGGGGAAAGAGACCCAGTACTTC. It is translated as CASSIVLAGKETQYF.